This T cell receptor beta chain was documented in a study of T cell responses to AZD1222 COVID-19 vaccine. TCRdb's table, derived via immunoSEQ multiplex PCR, lists solely in-frame clones and lacks some. The table shows under 25,000 clones, with 80% to 85% occurring only once. CDR1 MGHRA and CDR2 YSYEKL come from the germline V gene. Trimming cost V 2 bases and J 8 bases, with 21 bases left between them. The CDR3 spans 16 residues. The receptor was derived from an adult who received the AZD1222 COVID-19 vaccine. The starting material was peripheral blood, obtained 28 days after the second AZD1222 dose. The chain combines TRBV4-1 with TRBJ1-2; D might be TRBD1 (6 bases). CDR3 in DNA: TGCGCCAGCAGCCAAAAGCGGGCAGGGGAAAAGCGAGGCTACACCTTC. Translation: CASSQKRAGEKRGYTF.